These 20 T cell receptor beta chains share one sample of origin, sequenced in a study of cytomegalovirus exposure and HLA in healthy donors. The data were produced by immunoSEQ multiplex PCR, yet TCRdb's version contains in-frame clones alone and is incomplete. The table records about 140,000 clones, just over 85% of them present only once. The source material was PBMCs. These receptors originate from a woman aged 18-29 years in good health and CMV-seropositive.

This sequence joins TRBV7-6 and TRBJ2-5; D is perhaps TRBD2 (5 bases). Trimming left V 3 bases short and J 5 bases short, with 10 bases between. CDR1 is SGHVS and CDR2 is FNYEAQ in the germline V gene. The CDR3 is 13 amino acids. Here the CDR3 DNA reads TGTGCCAGCAGCTTTTCGGGGTGGGAGACCCAGTACTTC. This sequence encodes CASSFSGWETQYF.

This rearrangement joins TRBV5-1 to TRBJ2-5, with 7 positions matching TRBD2. This CDR3 comprises 15 residues. Trimming took 4 bases from V and 5 from J; bases not matched to a gene: 11. Per the germline V gene, CDR1 is SGHRS and CDR2 is YFSETQ. In DNA form, the CDR3 reads TGCGCCAGCAGCCCTCCCCCCGGGGGGACCGAGACCCAGTACTTC. As protein: CASSPPPGGTETQYF. Full variable domain (rest looked up from reference TRBV5-1 and TRBJ2-5): KAGVTQTPRYLIKTRGQQVTLSCSPISGHRSVSWYQQTPGQGLQFLFEYFSETQRNKGNFPGRFSGRQFSNSRSEMNVSTLELGDSALYLCASSPPPGGTETQYFGPGTRLLVL.

This clone was found once. CDR3 amino acids: CARETGWSYEQYF. The CDR3 nucleotides read TGTGCCCGCGAGACAGGGTGGTCCTACGAGCAGTACTTC. V and J are TRBV21-1 and TRBJ2-7; TRBD1 is the table's D call and was not checked against the DNA. TRBV21-1 is a documented pseudogene. This CDR3 is 13 amino acids long.

The rearrangement uses TRBV2 and TRBJ2-6; D is unresolved. In germline, CDR1 is SNHLY, CDR2 FYNNEI. The germline V and J ends were trimmed by 4 bases and 4 bases, with 2 bases remaining between them. This CDR3 region has 12 residues. CDR3: CASSAGANVLTF. The CDR3 DNA is TGTGCCAGCAGTGCAGGGGCCAACGTCCTGACTTTC.

This chain uses TRBV10-3 with TRBJ1-3; D gene unclear. The CDR3 consists of 13 residues. The germline CDR1 and CDR2 sequences are ENHRY and SYGVKD. V was pared by 5 bases and J by 7 bases, with 12 bases between. CDR3: CAISYSVDNTIYF. CDR3 nucleotides: TGTGCCATCAGTTATAGCGTGGATAACACCATATATTTT.

This chain links TRBV29-1 with TRBJ2-1; unclear D gene. The CDR3 runs to 11 residues. Deletions cut 8 bases from V and 3 bases from J, with 8 bases between. The germline V gene has CDR1 SQVTM and CDR2 ANQGSEA. The CDR3: CSPAYYNEQFF. DNA of the CDR3: TGCAGCCCTGCCTACTACAATGAGCAGTTCTTC.

A few counts support this clone. This chain joins TRBV7-6 and TRBJ2-1; 7 positions match TRBD2. Trimming took 2 bases from V and 2 from J; bases not matched to a gene: 3. The CDR3 is 15 residues long. Germline V gene lookup returns CDR1 SGHVS and CDR2 FNYEAQ. In DNA, the CDR3 is TGTGCCAGCAGCTTACTGGGACTACCCTACAATGAGCAGTTCTTC. Its translation: CASSLLGLPYNEQFF.

V gene TRBV7-2 combines with J gene TRBJ2-3, with TRBD2 matching 14 bases. Germline-derived CDR1 and CDR2 are SGHTA and FQGNSA. With V trimmed by 5 bases and J by 8 bases, 6 bases remained unmatched. There are 15 residues in the CDR3. The CDR3 nucleotides read TGTGCCAGCAGCACCCGACTAGCGGGGGGGTCTACGCAGTATTTT. Its protein is CASSTRLAGGSTQYF.

The chain uses TRBV18 and TRBJ2-2; TRBD1 matches at 7 bases. With V trimmed by 4 bases and J by 6 bases, 8 bases remained unmatched. This CDR3 has 15 amino acids. The germline V gene has CDR1 KGHSH and CDR2 LQKENI. Here the CDR3 reads CASSQTGNFAGELFF. CDR3 DNA: TGTGCCAGCTCACAGACAGGGAACTTTGCCGGGGAGCTGTTTTTT.

V usage is TRBV4-2 and J usage is TRBJ1-2, with D possibly matching TRBD1 (6 bases). Germline assignment: CDR1 LGHNA and CDR2 YNFKEQ. V was shortened by 2 bases and J by 2 bases, with 12 bases between the two germline ends. The CDR3 length is 15 residues. The CDR3 region is CASSQNRESNYGYTF. Written as DNA, the CDR3 is TGTGCCAGCAGCCAAAACAGGGAATCGAACTATGGCTACACCTTC.

The V call is TRBV11-3, the J call TRBJ2-3; perhaps TRBD1 as D (8 bases). Trimming took 3 bases from V and 4 from J, leaving 23 bases between them. Germline CDR1 is SGHNT and CDR2 is YENEEA. CDR3 length: 18 amino acids. The chain's CDR3 is CASSFGQGGGWRADTQYF. The CDR3 DNA is TGTGCCAGCAGCTTCGGACAGGGAGGGGGTTGGAGGGCAGATACGCAGTATTTT.

This clone has ten or more counts. CDR3 sequence (DNA): TGTGCCAGCAGCTCGGACAGGGGAGGGACTGAAGCTTTCTTT. This gives the protein CASSSDRGGTEAFF. The rearrangement joins TRBV11-3 to TRBJ1-1; TRBD1 agrees at 9 bases. The germline V gene has CDR1 SGHNT and CDR2 YENEEA. V shed 4 bases, J shed 5 bases, and the junction held 5 bases outside the gene matches. The CDR3 is 14 residues long.

The rearrangement uses TRBV28 and TRBJ1-1; D perhaps matches TRBD1 (5 bases). Trimming shortened V by 7 bases and J by 5 bases, and 20 bases separated the two germline ends. Germline V gene data show CDR1 as MDHEN and CDR2 as SYDVKM. The CDR3 consists of 15 residues. The CDR3 reads CASKTIGGRETEAFF. CDR3 DNA sequence: TGTGCCAGCAAGACGATCGGGGGTCGTGAGACTGAAGCTTTCTTT.

The genes are TRBV10-1 and TRBJ2-1; 11 bases are a match to TRBD2. CDR3 length: 18 amino acids. Losses at the gene ends were 3 bases for V and 0 bases for J; bases not matched to a gene: 7. Germline loops: CDR1 WNHNN, CDR2 SYGVQD (reference sequence). The CDR3 here is CASSDFLAGGLSYNEQFF. The CDR3, as DNA: TGCGCCAGCAGTGACTTCTTAGCGGGGGGGCTCTCCTACAATGAGCAGTTCTTC.

This clone was observed once. DNA of the CDR3: TGTGCCAGCAGCTCACCGTCAGGGATTGAGCAGTTCTTC. Its translation: CASSSPSGIEQFF. The chain has TRBV11-1 and TRBJ2-1, with TRBD1 as a possible D gene (5 bases). The V and J ends lost 4 bases and 9 bases respectively, with 13 bases between them. The CDR3 is 13 amino acids. Germline V gene sequence: CDR1 SGHAT, CDR2 FQDESV (reference sequence).

The CDR3 region is CASSIVGGSNSPLHF. For the CDR3, the DNA is TGTGCCAGTAGTATAGTAGGAGGGTCAAATTCACCCCTCCACTTT. This chain joins TRBV19 and TRBJ1-6; D remains ambiguous. The germline V gene has CDR1 LNHDA and CDR2 SQIVND (reference sequence). CDR3 size: 15 residues. Trimming stripped 1 base from V and 7 bases from J, with 11 bases between.

This clone was seen a few times. At one of its ends the junction is not consistent with the germline gene, which may arise from a read error. The rearrangement links TRBV7-7 to TRBJ1-6; D is undetermined. CDR1 is SSHAT, CDR2 FNYEAQ, per germline (reference sequence). The CDR3 length is 13 residues. CDR3 protein: CASSPHDNSPLHF. In DNA form, the CDR3 reads TGTGCTAGCAGCCCACATGATAATTCACCCCTCCACTTT.

The chain has TRBV5-6 and TRBJ2-3; 10 positions match TRBD2. Germline loops: CDR1 SGHDT, CDR2 YYEEEE. The CDR3 has 16 amino acids. V was clipped by 3 bases and J by 2 bases; unmatched bases: 6. Written as DNA, the CDR3 is TGTGCCAGCAGCTCCACAGCGGGAGGGGTCACAGATACGCAGTATTTT. Its protein product is CASSSTAGGVTDTQYF.

The J gene is TRBJ1-1, the V gene TRBV5-1, with 9 bases fitting TRBD1. The germline CDR1 and CDR2 sequences are SGHRS and YFSETQ. CDR3 size: 15 residues. V lost 5 bases, J lost 2 bases, and 7 bases stayed unmatched. The CDR3 nucleotides read TGCGCCAGCAGATTCACAGGGGGCCCTAACACTGAAGCTTTCTTT. As protein: CASRFTGGPNTEAFF.

The chain recombines TRBV14 with TRBJ2-7; TRBD2 agrees at 9 bases. The trim removed 10 bases at V and 4 bases at J, leaving 14 bases unmatched. Germline V gene data show CDR1 as SGHDN and CDR2 as FVKESK. The CDR3 runs 15 residues. The CDR3 DNA sequence: TGTGCCACCAGGGCTAGCGGGGATACTAAATACGAGCAGTACTTC. Translating gives CATRASGDTKYEQYF.